Described below is a single TCR beta chain sequence and its context. This entry is derived from a study of T cell responses to AZD1222 COVID-19 vaccine. TCRdb's copy holds only in-frame clones and misses some; the assay was immunoSEQ multiplex PCR. This table holds more than 100,000 clones, approximately 88% found once. V was pared by 4 bases and J by 2 bases, with 10 bases between. The CDR3 is 14 residues long. The germline V gene encodes CDR1 SGHRS and CDR2 YFSETQ. Source: peripheral blood, taken on day 0 of AZD1222 vaccination. The chain recombines TRBV5-1 with TRBJ2-1; tentatively, D is TRBD2 (5 bases). The source is an adult in good health. CDR3 bases: TGCGCCAGCAGCCCCGACGGGGCCTACAATGAGCAGTTCTTC. It specifies CASSPDGAYNEQFF.